The rows below give T cell receptor beta chains drawn from one sample of a study of PD-L1 blockade in urothelial cancer. The assay was immunoSEQ multiplex PCR, and TCRdb's table has in-frame clones only and misses some. This table holds about 38,000 clones, 65% to 90% found once. Specimen: PBMCs, collected around atezolizumab (anti-PD-L1) treatment. Receptor source: a man aged 55-75 years with urothelial cancer. Each CDR3 is given with its conserved first and last residue. A D gene is named only where the DNA matches it firmly. Some rows mark clone size as missing; the rest say once, few, many or name a class of expanded clone.

TRBV19	once	TRBJ1-2	TRBD1	16	TGTGCCAGTTCCCCTTCCCCCGGACAGGGCAACTATGGCTACACCTTC	CASSPSPGQGNYGYTF
TRBV10-3	few	TRBJ1-1	TRBD1	14	TGTGCCTCGGGAACAGGGGCGTTGGGGGCTGAAGCTTTCTTT	CASGTGALGAEAFF
TRBV25-1	NA	TRBJ2-2	NA	13	TGTGCCAGCAGTGGACAGGTTGACGGGGAGCTGTTTTTT	CASSGQVDGELFF
TRBV4-1	NA	TRBJ2-7	TRBD1	18	TGCGCCAGCAGCCAAGGGGTGGGACCGGGACAGAGTTCCTACGAGCAGTACTTC	CASSQGVGPGQSSYEQYF
TRBV19	NA	TRBJ2-3	NA	13	TGTGCCAGTCGAAGGGAGACCACAGATACGCAGTATTTT	CASRRETTDTQYF
TRBV18	NA	TRBJ1-1	TRBD1	16	TGTGCCAGCTCTCTAGGGGGCCGGAGTACGAACACTGAAGCTTTCTTT	CASSLGGRSTNTEAFF
TRBV5-6	NA	TRBJ1-3	TRBD1	17	TGTGCCAGCAGCGGCGGGACAGGGGGTAGGTCTGGAAACACCATATATTTT	CASSGGTGGRSGNTIYF
TRBV27	NA	TRBJ2-3	TRBD2	16	TGTGCCAGCAGGAACAATGTAGCGGGAGGCACAGATACGCAGTATTTT	CASRNNVAGGTDTQYF
TRBV7-3	NA	TRBJ2-1	TRBD1	14	TGTGCCAGCAGCCCAACGGGGACAGGGAATGAGCAGTTCTTC	CASSPTGTGNEQFF
TRBV29-1	NA	TRBJ1-2	TRBD1	18	TGCAGCGTTGCACCTGGGACAGGTTCTTCTAAAGGTGGCTATGGCTACACCTTC	CSVAPGTGSSKGGYGYTF
TRBV7-2	few	TRBJ2-7	TRBD1	13	TGTGCCAGCAGCTTTCGACAGGGTTCCGAGCAGTACTTC	CASSFRQGSEQYF
TRBV25-1	NA	TRBJ1-2	NA	14	TGTGCCAGCAGCGCCCGACAGACCCCTTCCGGCTACACCTTC	CASSARQTPSGYTF
TRBV18	few	TRBJ2-7	TRBD1	13	TGTGCCAGCTCACCGATGGGACAGGGGGAGCAGTACTTC	CASSPMGQGEQYF
TRBV5-3	NA	TRBJ1-2	NA	16	TGTGCCAGAAGCTTGCACAGGAAATCCTCTAACTATGGCTACACCTTC	CARSLHRKSSNYGYTF
TRBV7-9	NA	TRBJ1-6	NA	14	TGTGCCAGCAGCTTAGAGGTCAGGGATTCACCCCTCCACTTT	CASSLEVRDSPLHF
TRBV7-6	NA	TRBJ2-2	TRBD2	19	TGTGCCAGCAGCTTACGAGTTAGAGGACTAGCGGTGAACACCGGGGAGCTGTTTTTT	CASSLRVRGLAVNTGELFF